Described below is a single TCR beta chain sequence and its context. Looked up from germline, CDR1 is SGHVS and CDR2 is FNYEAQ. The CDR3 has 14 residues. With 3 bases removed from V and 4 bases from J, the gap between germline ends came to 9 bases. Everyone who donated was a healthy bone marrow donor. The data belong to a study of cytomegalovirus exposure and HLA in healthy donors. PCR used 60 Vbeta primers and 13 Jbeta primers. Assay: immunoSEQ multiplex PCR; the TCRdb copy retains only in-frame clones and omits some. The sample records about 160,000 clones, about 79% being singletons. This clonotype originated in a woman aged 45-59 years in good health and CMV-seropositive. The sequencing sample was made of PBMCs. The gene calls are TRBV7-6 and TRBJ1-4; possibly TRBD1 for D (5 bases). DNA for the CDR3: TGTGCCAGCAGCTTGGGCAGGGTTAATGAAAAACTGTTTTTT. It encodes CASSLGRVNEKLFF.